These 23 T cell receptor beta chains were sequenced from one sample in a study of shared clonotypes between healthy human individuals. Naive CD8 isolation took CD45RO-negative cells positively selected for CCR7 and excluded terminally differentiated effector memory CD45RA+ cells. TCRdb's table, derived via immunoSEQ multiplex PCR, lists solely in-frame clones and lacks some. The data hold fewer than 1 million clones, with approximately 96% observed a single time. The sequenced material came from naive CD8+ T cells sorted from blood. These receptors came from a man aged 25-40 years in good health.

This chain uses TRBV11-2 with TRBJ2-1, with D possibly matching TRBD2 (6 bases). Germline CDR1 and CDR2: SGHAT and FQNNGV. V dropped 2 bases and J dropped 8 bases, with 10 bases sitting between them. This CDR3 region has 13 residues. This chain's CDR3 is CASSLRTIHEQFF. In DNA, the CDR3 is TGTGCCAGCAGCTTAAGGACTATCCATGAGCAGTTCTTC.

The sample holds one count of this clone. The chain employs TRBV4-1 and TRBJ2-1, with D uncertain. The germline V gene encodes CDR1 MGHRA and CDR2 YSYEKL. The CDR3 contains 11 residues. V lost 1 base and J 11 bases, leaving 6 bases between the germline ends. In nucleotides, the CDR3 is TGCGCCAGCAGCCAAGGACCACAGCAGTTCTTC. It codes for CASSQGPQQFF.

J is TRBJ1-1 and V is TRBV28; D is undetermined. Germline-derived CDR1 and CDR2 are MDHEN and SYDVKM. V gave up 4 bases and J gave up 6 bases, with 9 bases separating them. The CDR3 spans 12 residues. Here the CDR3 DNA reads TGTGCCAGCAGTTCCCAACGGTCTGAAGCTTTCTTT. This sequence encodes CASSSQRSEAFF.

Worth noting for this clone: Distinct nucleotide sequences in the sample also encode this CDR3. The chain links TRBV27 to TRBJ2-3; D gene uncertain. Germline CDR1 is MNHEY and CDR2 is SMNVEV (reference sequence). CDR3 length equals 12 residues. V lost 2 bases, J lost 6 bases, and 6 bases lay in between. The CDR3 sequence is CASSLPSDTQYF. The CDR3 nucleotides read TGTGCCAGCAGTTTACCCAGCGATACGCAGTATTTT.

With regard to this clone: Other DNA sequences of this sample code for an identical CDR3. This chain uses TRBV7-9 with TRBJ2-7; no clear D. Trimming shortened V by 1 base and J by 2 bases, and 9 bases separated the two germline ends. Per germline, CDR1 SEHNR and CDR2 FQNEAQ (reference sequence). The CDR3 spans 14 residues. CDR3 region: CASSLVSGPYEQYF. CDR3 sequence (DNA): TGTGCCAGCAGCTTAGTTTCGGGCCCCTACGAGCAGTACTTC.

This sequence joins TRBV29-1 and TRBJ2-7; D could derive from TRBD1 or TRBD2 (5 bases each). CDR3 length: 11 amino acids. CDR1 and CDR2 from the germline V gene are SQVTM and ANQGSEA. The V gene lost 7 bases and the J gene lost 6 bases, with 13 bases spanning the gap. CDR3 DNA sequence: TGCAGCGCCGAGGGGCAGGGCGAGCAGTACTTC. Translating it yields CSAEGQGEQYF.

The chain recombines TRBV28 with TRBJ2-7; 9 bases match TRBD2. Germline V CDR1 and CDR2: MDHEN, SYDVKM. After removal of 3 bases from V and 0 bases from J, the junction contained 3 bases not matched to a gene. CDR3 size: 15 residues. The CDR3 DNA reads TGTGCCAGCAGTTTCATTAGCGGGAGCTCCTACGAGCAGTACTTC. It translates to CASSFISGSSYEQYF.

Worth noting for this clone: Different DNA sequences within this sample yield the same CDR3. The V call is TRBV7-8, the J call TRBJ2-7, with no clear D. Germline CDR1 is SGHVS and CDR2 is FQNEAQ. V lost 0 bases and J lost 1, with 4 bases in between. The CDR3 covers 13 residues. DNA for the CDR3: TGTGCCAGCAGCTTAGCAGGGTCCTACGAGCAGTACTTC. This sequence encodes CASSLAGSYEQYF.

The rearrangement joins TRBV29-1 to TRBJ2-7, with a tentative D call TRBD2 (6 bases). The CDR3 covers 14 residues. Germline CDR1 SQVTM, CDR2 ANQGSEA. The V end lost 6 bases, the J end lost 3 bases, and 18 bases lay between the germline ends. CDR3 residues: CSVRGKRASYEQYF. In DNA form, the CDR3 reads TGCAGCGTGAGGGGTAAGCGGGCGAGCTACGAGCAGTACTTC.

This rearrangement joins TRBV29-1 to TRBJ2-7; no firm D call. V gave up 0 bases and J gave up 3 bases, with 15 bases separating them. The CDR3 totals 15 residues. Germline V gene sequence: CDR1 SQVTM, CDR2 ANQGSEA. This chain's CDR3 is CSVEDPHGVLYEQYF. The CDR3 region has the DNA TGCAGCGTTGAAGACCCGCACGGCGTGCTCTACGAGCAGTACTTC.

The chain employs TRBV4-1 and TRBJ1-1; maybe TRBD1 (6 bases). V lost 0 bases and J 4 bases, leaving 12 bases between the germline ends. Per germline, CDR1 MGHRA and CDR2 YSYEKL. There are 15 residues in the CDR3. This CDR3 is CASSQDPGAFTEAFF. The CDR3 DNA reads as TGCGCCAGCAGCCAAGATCCGGGGGCGTTCACTGAAGCTTTCTTT.

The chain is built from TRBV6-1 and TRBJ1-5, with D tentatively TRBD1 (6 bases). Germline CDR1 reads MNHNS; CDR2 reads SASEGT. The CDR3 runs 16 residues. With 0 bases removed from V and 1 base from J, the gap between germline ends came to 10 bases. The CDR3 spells CASSEALGHSNQPQHF. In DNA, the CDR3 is TGTGCCAGCAGTGAAGCGCTGGGACACAGCAATCAGCCCCAGCATTTT.

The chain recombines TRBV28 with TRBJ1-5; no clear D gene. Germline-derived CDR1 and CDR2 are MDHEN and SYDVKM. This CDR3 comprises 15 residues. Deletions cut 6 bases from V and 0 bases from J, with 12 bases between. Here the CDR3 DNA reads TGTGCCAGCAGCCAAGGACGGGGTAGCAATCAGCCCCAGCATTTT. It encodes CASSQGRGSNQPQHF.

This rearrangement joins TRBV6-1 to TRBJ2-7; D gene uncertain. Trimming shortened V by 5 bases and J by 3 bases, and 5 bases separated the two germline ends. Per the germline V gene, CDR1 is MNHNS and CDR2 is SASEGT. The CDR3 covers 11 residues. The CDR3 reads CASSFHYEQYF. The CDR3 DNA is TGTGCCAGCAGTTTCCACTACGAGCAGTACTTC.

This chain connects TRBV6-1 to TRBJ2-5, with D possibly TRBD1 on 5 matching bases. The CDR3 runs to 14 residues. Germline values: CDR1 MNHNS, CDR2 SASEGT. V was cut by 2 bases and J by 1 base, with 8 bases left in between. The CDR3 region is CASSERQIQETQYF. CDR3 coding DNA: TGTGCCAGCAGTGAACGACAGATCCAAGAGACCCAGTACTTC.

CDR3: CASSLVPGGEQFF. As DNA, the CDR3 is TGTGCCAGCAGCTTGGTCCCCGGAGGTGAGCAGTTCTTC. This chain links TRBV11-2 with TRBJ2-1; TRBD2 is a possible D gene (5 bases). V was trimmed by 3 bases and J by 9 bases, leaving 12 bases between them. Germline assignment: CDR1 SGHAT and CDR2 FQNNGV. CDR3 length: 13 residues. The complete variable domain, with remaining parts taken from reference TRBV11-2 and TRBJ2-1, reads EAGVAQSPRYKIIEKRQSVAFWCNPISGHATLYWYQQILGQGPKLLIQFQNNGVVDDSQLPKDRFSAERLKGVDSTLKIQPAKLEDSAVYLCASSLVPGGEQFFGPGTRLTVL.

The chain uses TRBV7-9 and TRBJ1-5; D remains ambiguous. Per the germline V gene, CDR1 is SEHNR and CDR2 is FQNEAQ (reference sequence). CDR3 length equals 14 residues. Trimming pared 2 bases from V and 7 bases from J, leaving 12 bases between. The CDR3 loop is CASSLRGYPQPQHF. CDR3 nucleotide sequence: TGTGCCAGCAGCTTAAGAGGGTACCCCCAGCCCCAGCATTTT.

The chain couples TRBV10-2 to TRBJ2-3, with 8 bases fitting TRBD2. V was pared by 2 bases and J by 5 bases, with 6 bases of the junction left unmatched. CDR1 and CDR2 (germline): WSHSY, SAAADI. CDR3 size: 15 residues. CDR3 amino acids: CASSETSGVVDTQYF. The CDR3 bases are TGCGCCAGCAGTGAGACTAGCGGAGTAGTAGATACGCAGTATTTT.

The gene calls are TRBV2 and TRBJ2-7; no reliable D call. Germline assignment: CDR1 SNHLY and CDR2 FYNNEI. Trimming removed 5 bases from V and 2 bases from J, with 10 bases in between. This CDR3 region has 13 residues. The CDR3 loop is CASSTTQTYEQYF. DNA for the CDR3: TGTGCCAGCAGTACCACTCAAACCTACGAGCAGTACTTC.

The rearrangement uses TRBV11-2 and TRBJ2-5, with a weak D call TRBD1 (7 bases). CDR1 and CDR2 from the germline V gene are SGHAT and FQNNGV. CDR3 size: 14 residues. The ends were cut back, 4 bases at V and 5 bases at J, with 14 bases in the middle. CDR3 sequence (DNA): TGTGCCAGCAGCTCAGGGGGGCCGGATGAGACCCAGTACTTC. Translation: CASSSGGPDETQYF.

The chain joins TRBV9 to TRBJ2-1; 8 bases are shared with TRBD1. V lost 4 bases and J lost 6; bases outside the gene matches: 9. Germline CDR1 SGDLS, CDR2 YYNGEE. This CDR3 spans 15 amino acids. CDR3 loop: CASSTSTGAGNEQFF. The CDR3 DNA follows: TGTGCCAGCAGCACCTCGACAGGGGCGGGCAATGAGCAGTTCTTC.

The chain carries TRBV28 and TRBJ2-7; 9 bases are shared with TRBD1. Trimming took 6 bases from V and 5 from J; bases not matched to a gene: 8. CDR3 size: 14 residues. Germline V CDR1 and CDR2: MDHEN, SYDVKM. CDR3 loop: CASRHDRGGNEQYF. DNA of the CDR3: TGTGCCAGCAGACACGACAGGGGGGGGAACGAGCAGTACTTC. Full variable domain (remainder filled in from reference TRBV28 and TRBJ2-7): DVKVTQSSRYLVKRTGEKVFLECVQDMDHENMFWYRQDPGLGLRLIYFSYDVKMKEKGDIPEGYSVSREKKERFSLILESASTNQTSMYLCASRHDRGGNEQYFGPGTRLTVT.

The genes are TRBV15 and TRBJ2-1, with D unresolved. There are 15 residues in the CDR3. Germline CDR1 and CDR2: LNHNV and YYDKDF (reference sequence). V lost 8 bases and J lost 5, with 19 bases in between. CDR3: CATSPEWSENNEQFF. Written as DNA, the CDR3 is TGTGCCACCTCCCCCGAGTGGAGCGAGAACAATGAGCAGTTCTTC.